Included here is one TCR beta chain sequence, with context. The antigen remains unidentified. The PCR ran on 60 Vbeta and 13 Jbeta primers. Clones were sequenced by immunoSEQ multiplex PCR, and TCRdb holds only the in-frame ones, with some missing. The sample records approximately 100,000 clones, 76% being singletons. The sample comes from a study of cytomegalovirus exposure and HLA in healthy donors. General observations from the study: In an earlier analysis, most TCR beta V segments were productive about 87% or about 30% of the time.

V lost 4 bases, J lost 6 bases, and 4 bases stayed unmatched. Germline CDR1 and CDR2: SEHNR and FQNEAQ (reference sequence). The CDR3 is made up of 14 amino acids. The gene calls are TRBV7-9 and TRBJ1-4, with TRBD1 matching 8 bases. The sequencing sample was made of PBMCs. The receptor was derived from a woman between 50 and 59 years old in good health and CMV-seropositive. CDR3 in amino acids: CASSSGQGDEKLFF. CDR3 DNA sequence: TGTGCCAGCAGCTCTGGACAGGGAGATGAAAAACTGTTTTTT.